Described below is a single T cell receptor (beta chain) sequence and its context. Only a few counts were recorded for this clonotype. Its antigen is not yet known. The sample holds no much larger clone one base away, and base qualities are not on file. The study was a case-control design nested within a healthcare worker cohort in London, UK, with weekly nasopharyngeal swab PCR tests and blood sampling. Healthcare workers were recruited during the week of the UK lockdown, between 23 and 31 March 2020, and followed weekly for up to roughly 15 weeks. This record belongs to a study of early T cells in non-severe SARS-CoV-2 infection (dated by TCRdb to 2020 to 2023). A note on the overall study: Bulk RNA from unsorted whole blood was used for TCR sequencing, so alpha and beta chains could not be paired.

Reading the germline V gene (reference sequence) gives CDR1 DFQATT and CDR2 SNEGSKA. V drops 4 bases and J drops 1 base, leaving 4 bases in between. CDR3 length: 12 amino acids, cysteine to phenylalanine. Just CDR3 DNA is preserved here, 36 bases in frame from base 1. Receptor libraries were prepared by 5' RACE. Sequencing was performed on a NextSeq 500. The TCR library protocol attached unique molecular identifiers to individual cDNA molecules to correct for sequencing error and PCR bias. Both TCR alpha and beta chains were sequenced, and tight co-correlation was observed between alpha and beta sequence abundances in each sample. In the source study's methods: Decombinator V4 was used to perform V gene, J gene and CDR3 annotation of TCR sequences. TCRs were defined as expanded if a significant change between any two time points was detected under a Poisson model with p below 0.0001. TCR abundances were normalised to the total number of TCRs sequenced per sample and were expressed as counts per million. TRAV1-2 paired with TRAJ12, TRAJ20 or TRAJ33 defined MAIT TCRs, while TRAV10 paired with TRAJ18 defined iNKT TCRs. VDJdb, accessed 1 November 2021, was searched for CMV, EBV and SARS-CoV-2 annotated TCRs, excluding TCRs annotated for multiple antigens. TCRdb handled the public reads itself, with Q25 trimming in fastp and clone calling in MiXCR, and kept productive beta chains. All rows with the same CDR3 protein become a single entry with the most common DNA and genes. The V and J calls follow TCRdb's processing rather than the paper's. For this sample the table gives roughly 70,000 distinct CDR3 sequences, of which about 12% were detected only once. About 8.3% of the sample belongs to the ten largest clones.

What the work shows at the level of the full study, not this receptor alone: VDJdb matching was skewed toward anti-spike CD8 responses and likely underestimated virus-specific expansions, missing private and CD4 specificities.

The clonotype was recovered from an adult who was a healthcare worker with PCR-confirmed SARS-CoV-2 infection or an uninfected control (not recorded which). The chain uses TRBV20-1 and TRBJ1-4, with an unclear D gene assignment. Sequenced material: whole blood. The bases read TGCAGTGCTACCAGAACTAATGAAAAACTGTTTTTT. The encoded protein is CSATRTNEKLFF.